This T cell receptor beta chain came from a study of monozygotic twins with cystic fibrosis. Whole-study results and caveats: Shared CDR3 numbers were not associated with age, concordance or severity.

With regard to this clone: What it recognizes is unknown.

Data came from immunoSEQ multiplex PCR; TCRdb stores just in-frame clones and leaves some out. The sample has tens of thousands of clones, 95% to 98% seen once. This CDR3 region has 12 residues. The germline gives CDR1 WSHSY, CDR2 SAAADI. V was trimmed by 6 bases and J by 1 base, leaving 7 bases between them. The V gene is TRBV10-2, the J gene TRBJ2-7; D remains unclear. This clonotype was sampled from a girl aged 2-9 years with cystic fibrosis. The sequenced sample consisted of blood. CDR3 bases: TGCGCCAGCAGCATCGGGTCCTACGAGCAGTACTTC. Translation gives CASSIGSYEQYF.